The rows below give T cell receptor beta chains drawn from one sample of a study of PD-L1 blockade in urothelial cancer. TCRdb's copy holds only in-frame clones and misses some; the assay was immunoSEQ multiplex PCR. The data hold about 52,000 clones, with about 72% observed a single time. Sequencing was performed on PBMCs, taken around atezolizumab (anti-PD-L1) treatment. The receptors derive from a man between 65 and 80 years old with urothelial cancer. The CDR3 runs from the conserved cysteine through the conserved F or W. A D gene is named only where the DNA matches it firmly. Size tells how often a clone was seen (once, few, many) or the class of an expanded clone, and some rows leave it out.

V	size	D	J	DNA	CDR3
TRBV18	.	.	TRBJ2-5	TGTGCCAGCTCACCCGGGTCCGGGGAGACCCAGTACTTC	CASSPGSGETQYF
TRBV5-1	.	TRBD1	TRBJ2-3	TGCGCCAGCAGCGGAGGGACAGGGGTCGGAGATACGCAGTATTTT	CASSGGTGVGDTQYF
TRBV5-1	.	.	TRBJ1-1	TGCGCCAGCAGCATCGGTCGGGACACTGAAGCTTTCTTT	CASSIGRDTEAFF
TRBV5-4	.	TRBD2	TRBJ2-1	TGTGCCAGCAGCTTGAAGGGGGGCGGGAGGGGATCCTACAATGAGCAGTTCTTC	CASSLKGGGRGSYNEQFF
TRBV9	.	.	TRBJ2-7	TGTGCCAGCAGTCCCGCGGGACAGCCTGACGAGCAGTACTTC	CASSPAGQPDEQYF
TRBV7-2	.	.	TRBJ2-7	TGTGCCAGCAGCTTGGGGCAGGGGTTTACCTACGAGCAGTACTTC	CASSLGQGFTYEQYF
TRBV14	.	TRBD2	TRBJ2-7	TGTGCCAGCAGCCAAGATCGACTAGCGGAGCAGTACTTC	CASSQDRLAEQYF
TRBV28	.	TRBD1	TRBJ2-7	TGTGCCAGCAGCTTGGGACAGGGGGTGCGAACCTACGAGCAGTACTTC	CASSLGQGVRTYEQYF
TRBV6-6	.	.	TRBJ1-2	TGTGCCAGCAGTCAATTGGGAGCTGGCTACACCTTC	CASSQLGAGYTF
TRBV27	.	TRBD2	TRBJ2-1	TGTGCCAGCAGATCCCTAGCGGGGGGGCCCTACAATGAGCAGTTCTTC	CASRSLAGGPYNEQFF
TRBV7-2	.	TRBD1	TRBJ2-7	TGTGCCAGCAGCATCAAAGGGCCAGGGGGAACCTACGAGCAGTACTTC	CASSIKGPGGTYEQYF
TRBV5-4	.	TRBD1	TRBJ2-3	TGTGCCAGCAGCGATCGACAGGGAATTACCACAGATACGCAGTATTTT	CASSDRQGITTDTQYF
TRBV2	.	.	TRBJ1-2	TGTGCCAGCAGTGTTGGGGGACTGAACTATGGCTACACCTTC	CASSVGGLNYGYTF
TRBV18	.	.	TRBJ2-7	TGTGCCAGCTCCCGATCAGGGATTCCCTACGAGCAGTACTTC	CASSRSGIPYEQYF
TRBV19	.	TRBD1	TRBJ1-1	TGTGCCAGTAGTATCACAGGGGTTGAGACTGAAGCTTTCTTT	CASSITGVETEAFF
TRBV7-9	.	TRBD1	TRBJ2-1	TGTGCCAGCAGCTTAGCGGTCCGACAGGGGAGCTCCTACAATGAGCAGTTCTTC	CASSLAVRQGSSYNEQFF
TRBV11-3	few	TRBD2	TRBJ2-3	TGTGCCAGCAGCTTAAGTCGGGGGGGCCATTCAGATACGCAGTATTTT	CASSLSRGGHSDTQYF
TRBV6-4	once	TRBD2	TRBJ2-5	TGTGCCAGCAGCTCCGGGGCAGCGGGAGCCGAGACCCAGTACTTC	CASSSGAAGAETQYF
TRBV5-6	.	TRBD1	TRBJ1-2	TGTGCCAGCAGCCGGGGGCTACAGGGGAGTACGGGCTACACCTTC	CASSRGLQGSTGYTF
TRBV6-5	.	.	TRBJ1-1	TGTGCCAGCAGTTACTCCTGGCAAGTGAACACTGAAGCTTTCTTT	CASSYSWQVNTEAFF
TRBV9	.	.	TRBJ1-4	TGTGCCAGCAGCGTAGGGCAGGGAACTAATGAAAAACTGTTTTTT	CASSVGQGTNEKLFF
TRBV7-3	.	TRBD1	TRBJ2-5	TGTGCCAGCAGCTTAACGGGGACAGGGGGCGAGGAGACCCAGTACTTC	CASSLTGTGGEETQYF
TRBV10-2	.	TRBD1	TRBJ1-2	TGCGCCAGCAGCCCGGGACAGGAGACCACTAACTATGGCTACACCTTC	CASSPGQETTNYGYTF
TRBV9	.	TRBD2	TRBJ2-3	TGTGCCAGCAGCGGACCGGGACTAGCGGGATTAGAGACGCAGTATTTT	CASSGPGLAGLETQYF